This TCR beta chain was identified during a study of T cells in Graves' hyperthyroidism and ophthalmopathy. TCR beta CDR3 sequences were amplified from RNA transcripts. In the first-round RT-PCR of the TCR CDR3, the HTBI primer set was used. MiXCR, run by TCRdb on the multiplex PCR reads, gives a single entry per CDR3 protein. The profile covers about 290,000 distinct CDR3 sequences, with approximately 15% appearing a single time and around a third taken by the ten largest. General study points: Progression to ophthalmopathy was predicted a median of approximately 6.4 months early.

With regard to this clonotype: Its specificity is unknown. A junction boundary mismatches the germline segment, possibly from a read error.

The CDR3 runs 14 residues. CDR1 and CDR2 (germline): KGHSH, LQKENI. The receptor was isolated from a man under 40 with Graves' hyperthyroidism. Sequenced sample: blood. The rearrangement uses TRBV18 and TRBJ2-7, with TRBD2 identical over 16 bases. Here the CDR3 DNA reads TGTGCCAGCTCACCGGGACTAGCGGGAGGGCCGAGGGACTTC. Translation gives CASSPGLAGGPRDF. The variable domain in full, with the rest retrieved from reference TRBV18 and TRBJ2-7, is NAGVMQNPRHLVRRRGQEARLRCSPMKGHSHVYWYRQLPEEGLKFMVYLQKENIIDESGMPKERFSAEFPKEGPSILRIQQVVRGDSAAYFCASSPGLAGGPRDFGPGTRLTVT.